Listed here is a single T cell receptor beta chain. The sample originates from a study of blood T cell repertoires in COVID-19. TCRdb's copy holds only in-frame clones and misses some; the assay was immunoSEQ multiplex PCR. The sample lists 350,000 to 450,000 clones; about 91% were seen once. With 2 bases removed from V and 0 bases from J, the gap between germline ends came to 8 bases. The CDR3 consists of 14 residues. Per the germline V gene, CDR1 is SGHTA and CDR2 is FQGNSA. This sequence was found in a middle-aged woman with COVID-19, enrolled during active disease. Material: peripheral blood. The chain employs TRBV7-2 and TRBJ2-7; maybe TRBD2 (6 bases). Written as DNA, the CDR3 is TGTGCCAGCAGCTTACGGAGGGCCTCCTACGAGCAGTACTTC. Translating gives CASSLRRASYEQYF.